This T cell receptor (beta chain) emerged from a study of T-cell reconstitution after alpha-beta-depleted transplantation in children. The length of the CDR3 is 14 residues. Germline CDR1 reads MGHDK; CDR2 reads SYGVNS. The V and J ends lost 7 bases and 4 bases, in that order; junction bases with no gene match: 7. Unique molecular identifiers were used in preparing the TCRbeta library. TCRdb reanalysed the PCR reads using MiXCR and keeps one entry per CDR3 protein. Of some 400,000 distinct CDR3 sequences in the sample, around 21% were seen once. The sequenced sample was PBMCs from the stem cell graft donor, obtained from the stem cell graft. The sequence was collected from a human donor who donated a stem cell graft to a child with acute myeloid leukemia. The chain is built from TRBV25-1 and TRBJ2-3, with 8 bases aligning to TRBD2. CDR3 in DNA: TGTGCCAGCACCCGGGGGGGACCGGCAGATACGCAGTATTTT. Its protein is CASTRGGPADTQYF. Variable domain in full (rest from reference TRBV25-1 and TRBJ2-3): EADIYQTPRYLVIGTGKKITLECSQTMGHDKMYWYQQDPGMELHLIHYSYGVNSTEKGDLSSESTVSRIRTEHFPLTLESARPSHTSQYLCASTRGGPADTQYFGPGTRLTVL.